This TCR beta chain was sequenced in a study of metastatic and nonmetastatic thyroid tumors. Study-wide findings and caveats: According to reports, the diversity of TCR beta was significantly higher in malignant thyroid tumors than in benign nodules, and this held in both blood and tumor samples.

Through MiXCR, TCRdb re-clonotyped the PCR reads. This sample has approximately 34,000 clones, with about 20% found just once. All patients were treatment-naive before thyroid surgery. This clone appeared a few times. The target antigen is unknown. Trimming stripped 7 bases from V and 3 bases from J, with 16 bases between. From germline, CDR1 is MNHNS and CDR2 SASEGT. This CDR3 comprises 15 residues. Sequencing was done on a sample of blood. This clonotype was obtained from a female donor with papillary thyroid cancer or a benign thyroid nodule (not recorded which). Some clones in this sample may be carry-over from other donors' samples. The rearrangement uses TRBV6-1 and TRBJ1-5; D is possibly TRBD1 (5 bases). The CDR3 nucleotides are TGTGCCAGCACGTGGGGCAGAAGGTTCAATCAGCCCCAGCATTTT. It specifies CASTWGRRFNQPQHF.